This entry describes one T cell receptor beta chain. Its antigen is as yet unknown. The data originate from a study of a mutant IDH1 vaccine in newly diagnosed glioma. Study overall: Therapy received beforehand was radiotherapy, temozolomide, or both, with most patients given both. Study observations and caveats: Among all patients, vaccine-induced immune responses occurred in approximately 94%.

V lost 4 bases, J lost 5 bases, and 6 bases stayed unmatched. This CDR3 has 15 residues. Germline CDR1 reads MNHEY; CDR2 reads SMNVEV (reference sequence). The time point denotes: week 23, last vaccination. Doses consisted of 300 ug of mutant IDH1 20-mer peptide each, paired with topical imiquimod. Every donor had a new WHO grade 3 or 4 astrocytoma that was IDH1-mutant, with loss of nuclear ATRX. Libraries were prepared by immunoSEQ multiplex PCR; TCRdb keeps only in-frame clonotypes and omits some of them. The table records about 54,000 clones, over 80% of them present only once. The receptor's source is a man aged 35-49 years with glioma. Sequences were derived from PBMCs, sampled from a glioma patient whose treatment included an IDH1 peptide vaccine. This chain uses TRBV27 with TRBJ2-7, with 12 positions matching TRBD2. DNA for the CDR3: TGTGCCAGCAGTTATCGACTAGCGGGAGAGGACGAGCAGTACTTC. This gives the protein CASSYRLAGEDEQYF.